The T cell receptor beta chain under discussion was sequenced for a study of neurological immune-mediated disorders. The sorted libraries started from under 1.2 million CD4+ or CD8+ T cells. V gave up 5 bases and J gave up 4 bases, with 17 bases separating them. Germline V gene sequence: CDR1 SGHVS, CDR2 FQNEAQ. This CDR3 has 15 residues. Every sequencing run produced over 170 million TCR-beta sequences, and the sequences from any one run covered 15-18 subjects. TCRdb processed the 5' RACE reads anew with MiXCR; each CDR3 protein has one entry. This table holds around 52,000 distinct CDR3 sequences, 4.5% to 7% found once. This clonotype was counted at least ten times.

The rearrangement joins TRBV7-8 to TRBJ1-2; unclear D gene. Sequencing was performed on CD4+ T cells from blood. The TCR comes from a young woman with multiple sclerosis. The CDR3 spells CASSLSDRAVYGYTF. DNA of the CDR3: TGTGCCAGCAGCCTTTCTGACCGAGCCGTCTATGGCTACACCTTC.